This entry is about one TCR beta chain. Profiled with immunoSEQ multiplex PCR; TCRdb holds only in-frame clones, not every one. The sample holds approximately 300,000 clones; under 90% are singletons and the top ten take about 10%. V was shortened by 6 bases and J by 5 bases, with 16 bases between the two germline ends. This CDR3 has 14 residues. CDR1 and CDR2 from the germline V gene are MNHEY and SVGAGI. This sample was included in a study of blood T cell repertoires in COVID-19. The rearrangement uses TRBV6-5 and TRBJ1-1, with a tentative D call TRBD1 (6 bases). This TCR was recovered from a young woman who had recovered from COVID-19. The sample taken for sequencing was PBMCs or T cells enriched from blood (not recorded which). The CDR3 DNA reads as TGTGCCAGCAGCTTGATGGGGGCGGATACTGAAGCTTTCTTT. Protein sequence: CASSLMGADTEAFF.